This entry concerns a single T cell receptor beta chain. Its antigen has not been determined. Per-base quality was not reported, and no clone a single base away is much larger than it. The sample belongs to a study of blood T cell repertoires in COVID-19 (dated by TCRdb to 2018 to 2020). Regarding the research as a whole: Samples covering the acute and convalescent phases of COVID-19 were provided by collaborators in the United States, Italy and Spain. The prospective study material was composed of cDNA or gDNA derived from T cells, B-cell-depleted T cells, or PBMCs. Deeply sampled blood TCRbeta repertoires from subjects exposed to, actively infected with, or recovered from COVID-19 were included in the dataset. The repertoires were released in a freely available public database meant as a resource for research on the immune response to SARS-CoV-2. The samples were drawn from the first 160 participants of the ongoing ImmuneRACE study and from over 950 subjects provided by 6 global collaborators. Sample metadata almost always included a de-identified subject ID, COVID-19 status, age in years and sex. HLA class I and class II types, where available, came from metadata supplied by the sample provider rather than from assay-based typing.

Broader findings and caveats from the paper: How much clinical and demographic metadata was included differed by source and by participant, and the metadata was provided uncurated.

The junction shows trimming of 5 bases on V and 5 bases on J, and the gene matches do not reach 4 bases of it. The germline V gene (reference sequence) provides CDR1 GTSNPN and CDR2 SVGIG. From cysteine to phenylalanine, the CDR3 is 15 amino acids long. Here the CDR3 DNA is all that survives: 45 bases in frame from base 1. Participants in the prospective study were aged about 18 to 95 years, lived in over 20 United States geographic areas, and enrolled through a virtual design. In the prospective study, participants were assigned to cohorts based on the clinical history participants reported in a screening survey and a study questionnaire. Mobile phlebotomists in the prospective study collected whole blood, serum and a nasopharyngeal or oropharyngeal swab from every participant. Additional blood draws and questionnaires over an approximately two-month period could optionally be provided by prospective study participants. Prospective study blood samples were shipped either frozen or at room temperature before DNA extraction.

The immunoSEQ Assay, a bias-controlled multiplex PCR, was used to amplify TCRbeta CDR3 regions from genomic DNA. Per the source publication's procedure: The number of nucleated cells in each sample was estimated from the amplification of reference gene primers within the assay. To quantify the absolute abundance of each unique TCRbeta CDR3 rearrangement, sequence reads were collapsed and filtered. For each sample, productive Simpson clonality was calculated as the square root of Simpson's diversity index across productive rearrangements. Not all clones reach the TCRdb copy of this immuneACCESS table, which keeps in-frame sequences only. Checked studies attribute under half of the gap to unresolved V genes and leave the rest unexplained. D and trimming come from the DNA, and the V and J calls and clone size come from that table. Counted in this sample were fewer than 200,000 clones; about four fifths of them appeared once. Of the sample, less than 4.5% falls within the top ten clones.

This receptor was identified in a woman aged 45-65 years in a cohort exposed to, infected with or recovered from COVID-19 (not recorded which). This receptor chain uses TRBV30 and TRBJ2-2, with 14 bases aligning to TRBD2. The sequencing sample was made of PBMCs or T cells enriched from blood (not recorded which). The DNA reads TGTGCCTGGGGACTAGCGGGGGGACGTACCGGGGAGCTGTTTTTT. This gives the protein CAWGLAGGRTGELFF.